Listed below are T cell receptor beta chains from one sample, sequenced in a study of siplizumab effects on memory and regulatory T cells. Libraries were prepared by immunoSEQ multiplex PCR; TCRdb keeps only in-frame clonotypes and omits some of them. Seen here are 56,000 or so clones, around 97% observed once, and the top ten hold 0.85% to 1.4%. Sequencing input: naive CD8+ T cells sorted from blood. The source of these receptors is a human donor in good health. Both conserved end residues are part of each CDR3. The D gene is left open where the match is weak. Size is omitted from some rows. Given values are once, few, many or a class for expanded clones.

CDR3 protein,CDR3 DNA,V gene,J gene,clone size,D gene
CASSFAGVAYEQYF,TGTGCCAGCAGTTTTGCGGGAGTAGCTTACGAGCAGTACTTC,TRBV27,TRBJ2-7,NA,TRBD2
CAAREAGTDEQYF,TGTGCCGCACGGGAGGCGGGAACCGACGAGCAGTACTTC,TRBV6-1,TRBJ2-7,NA,TRBD2
CASSQGPWSYEQYF,TGTGCCAGCAGCCAAGGTCCGTGGTCCTACGAGCAGTACTTC,TRBV14,TRBJ2-7,NA,NA
CASSSTRGPYNEQFF,TGTGCCAGCAGCTCAACCAGGGGGCCCTACAATGAGCAGTTCTTC,TRBV7-8,TRBJ2-1,NA,TRBD1
CASSHKGGYEQYF,TGTGCCAGCAGCCATAAGGGGGGCTACGAGCAGTACTTC,TRBV28,TRBJ2-7,NA,NA
CSVYSSYNEQFF,TGCAGCGTCTACAGTTCCTACAATGAGCAGTTCTTC,TRBV29-1,TRBJ2-1,NA,NA
CASSEAGLSETQYF,TGTGCCAGCAGTGAGGCAGGGCTAAGCGAGACCCAGTACTTC,TRBV2,TRBJ2-5,NA,NA
CASSPGWDRGSYEQYF,TGCGCCAGCAGCCCCGGCTGGGACAGGGGTTCGTACGAGCAGTACTTC,TRBV5-1,TRBJ2-7,NA,TRBD1
CASSLKVVNNEQFF,TGTGCCAGCAGCTTAAAGGTGGTCAACAATGAGCAGTTCTTC,TRBV7-8,TRBJ2-1,once,NA
CASNPGSLNTEAFF,TGCGCCAGCAACCCAGGGTCCCTGAACACTGAAGCTTTCTTT,TRBV4-1,TRBJ1-1,once,NA
CASSLAGGVNEQFF,TGTGCCAGCAGTTTAGCAGGGGGGGTGAATGAGCAGTTCTTC,TRBV28,TRBJ2-1,NA,NA
CASSIVEGGKYSNQPQHF,TGTGCCAGTAGTATTGTCGAGGGGGGAAAATATAGCAATCAGCCCCAGCATTTT,TRBV19,TRBJ1-5,NA,NA
CATSRGGDNTGELFF,TGTGCCACCAGCAGAGGTGGGGACAACACCGGGGAGCTGTTTTTT,TRBV15,TRBJ2-2,NA,NA
CASSGTGGSYEQYF,TGCGCCAGCAGCGGAACAGGGGGATCCTACGAGCAGTACTTC,TRBV5-1,TRBJ2-7,NA,TRBD1
CASSLSRDREAGELFF,TGCGCCAGCAGCTTGTCTCGGGACAGGGAGGCCGGGGAGCTGTTTTTT,TRBV5-1,TRBJ2-2,NA,TRBD1
CASSIGTGPNYGYTF,TGTGCCAGTAGTATTGGGACAGGACCTAACTATGGCTACACCTTC,TRBV19,TRBJ1-2,once,TRBD1
CASSLLGVNYEQYF,TGTGCCAGCAGTTTATTAGGGGTCAACTACGAGCAGTACTTC,TRBV27,TRBJ2-7,NA,NA
CASSLGGAGGPEETQYF,TGTGCCAGTAGCCTTGGAGGGGCGGGAGGGCCAGAAGAGACCCAGTACTTC,TRBV19,TRBJ2-5,NA,TRBD2
CASSSGTKIYEQYF,TGTGCCAGCAGTTCCGGGACAAAGATCTACGAGCAGTACTTC,TRBV7-3,TRBJ2-7,NA,NA
CASILPWRGSASKGYEQFF,TGTGCCAGCATCCTTCCCTGGAGGGGGAGCGCCTCTAAAGGCTATGAGCAGTTCTTC,TRBV7-9,TRBJ2-1,NA,NA
CASSVAKRPVYNEQFF,TGTGCCAGCAGCGTAGCTAAGCGGCCTGTGTACAATGAGCAGTTCTTC,TRBV9,TRBJ2-1,NA,NA
CASSRPGQGLTDTQYF,TGTGCCAGCAGCAGACCGGGACAGGGGTTAACAGATACGCAGTATTTT,TRBV9,TRBJ2-3,once,TRBD1
CASSPQGGPQPQHF,TGCGCCAGCAGTCCCCAGGGGGGGCCTCAGCCCCAGCATTTT,TRBV4-1,TRBJ1-5,NA,TRBD1
CASSPLTGGYEQYF,TGCGCCAGCAGCCCCCTCACGGGAGGGTACGAGCAGTACTTC,TRBV4-3,TRBJ2-7,NA,TRBD2
CASSLGGTGAYNEQFF,TGTGCCAGCAGCTTAGGGGGGACAGGGGCCTACAATGAGCAGTTCTTC,TRBV7-9,TRBJ2-1,NA,TRBD1
CASRGLGKNIQYF,TGTGCCAGCAGGGGGTTGGGCAAAAACATTCAGTACTTC,TRBV6-9,TRBJ2-4,NA,NA
CASSPGTGGNQPQHF,TGTGCCAGCAGTCCGGGGACAGGGGGCAATCAGCCCCAGCATTTT,TRBV27,TRBJ1-5,NA,TRBD1
CASSFPSRPEQFF,TGTGCCAGCAGCTTCCCTAGTCGGCCCGAGCAGTTCTTC,TRBV5-4,TRBJ2-1,NA,NA
CASSLAGASGNEQFF,TGCGCCAGCAGCTTAGCGGGAGCCTCCGGGAATGAGCAGTTCTTC,TRBV5-1,TRBJ2-1,NA,TRBD2
CASSFLVAEDTGELFF,TGTGCCAGCAGTTTCTTGGTAGCGGAAGACACCGGGGAGCTGTTTTTT,TRBV28,TRBJ2-2,NA,NA
CASSLAGFTGELFF,TGTGCCAGCAGCCTAGCGGGCTTTACCGGGGAGCTGTTTTTT,TRBV5-6,TRBJ2-2,NA,TRBD2